The 10 T cell receptor beta chains below were found in one sample sequenced in a study of blood T cell repertoires in COVID-19. The data were produced by immunoSEQ multiplex PCR, yet TCRdb's version contains in-frame clones alone and is incomplete. The sample yields 200,000 to 250,000 clones, under 90% seen once. Sequencing was done on a sample of peripheral blood. These receptor sequences come from a man older than 75 with acute or convalescent COVID-19.

V gene TRBV5-1 combines with J gene TRBJ2-7; possible D gene TRBD1, 5 bases. V gave up 0 bases and J gave up 5 bases, with 12 bases separating them. Looked up from germline, CDR1 is SGHRS and CDR2 is YFSETQ. The CDR3 totals 14 residues. The DNA of the CDR3 is TGCGCCAGCAGCTTGGGGTCAGGGATCGACGAGCAGTACTTC. It yields the protein CASSLGSGIDEQYF.

The genes are TRBV7-6 and TRBJ1-1; the D gene is possibly TRBD1 (6 bases). Germline CDR1 is SGHVS and CDR2 is FNYEAQ. V was shortened by 5 bases and J by 4 bases, with 17 bases between the two germline ends. This CDR3 has 15 residues. For the CDR3, the DNA is TGTGCCAGCAGCCTACAGGGAGACGTGAGCACTGAAGCTTTCTTT. Its translation: CASSLQGDVSTEAFF.

The V call is TRBV5-5, the J call TRBJ1-1; possible D gene TRBD1, 5 bases. The V end was cut by 0 bases, the J end by 0 bases, with 6 bases between. Per germline, CDR1 SGHKS and CDR2 YYEKEE (reference sequence). This CDR3 has 14 residues. CDR3 in amino acids: CASSLARVNTEAFF. CDR3 coding DNA: TGTGCCAGCAGCTTGGCCAGGGTGAACACTGAAGCTTTCTTT.

The V gene is TRBV5-1, the J gene TRBJ1-3; D is possibly TRBD1 (5 bases). The CDR3 covers 18 residues. Trimming removed 1 base from V and 1 base from J, with 18 bases in between. Germline V gives CDR1 SGHRS, CDR2 YFSETQ. CDR3 protein: CASSLSPRDSSSGNTIYF. For the CDR3, the DNA is TGCGCCAGCAGCTTGAGCCCCCGGGACTCCTCGTCTGGAAACACCATATATTTT.

This chain uses TRBV6-2 or TRBV6-3 with TRBJ1-5, with a weak D call TRBD1 (5 bases). This CDR3 has 15 amino acids. Germline loops: CDR1 MNHEY, CDR2 SVGEGT. Trimming removed 0 bases from V and 7 bases from J, with 13 bases in between. This CDR3 is CASSYSGREAQPQHF. The CDR3 DNA follows: TGTGCCAGCAGTTACTCGGGCAGGGAGGCACAGCCCCAGCATTTT.

The gene calls are TRBV18 and TRBJ2-7, with 8 nucleotides matching TRBD1. The V segment lost 6 bases and the J segment 2 bases; nucleotides outside the gene matches: 9. The CDR3 contains 15 residues. Per germline, CDR1 KGHSH and CDR2 LQKENI. The CDR3 loop reads CASSSGQGGPYEQYF. The DNA for the CDR3 is TGTGCCAGCTCGTCAGGACAGGGAGGCCCCTACGAGCAGTACTTC.

CDR3 sequence (DNA): TGTGCCAGCAGTTACTCCCGACTTGGAGAGCAGTACTTC. Protein: CASSYSRLGEQYF. The gene calls are TRBV6-5 and TRBJ2-7; the D is unclear. CDR3 length: 13 amino acids. Trimming pared 0 bases from V and 7 bases from J, leaving 10 bases between. Germline V gene data show CDR1 as MNHEY and CDR2 as SVGAGI.

The gene calls are TRBV29-1 and TRBJ2-1, with TRBD2 identical over 9 bases. V gave up 1 base and J gave up 5 bases; unmatched junction bases: 3. The CDR3 spans 14 residues. Per germline, CDR1 SQVTM and CDR2 ANQGSEA. This chain's CDR3 is CSVEGLAEDNEQFF. The CDR3, as DNA: TGCAGCGTTGAAGGACTAGCGGAAGACAATGAGCAGTTCTTC.

The chain has TRBV10-3 and TRBJ2-3, with a tentative D call TRBD2 (7 bases). Looked up from germline, CDR1 is ENHRY and CDR2 is SYGVKD. The CDR3 length is 17 residues. V lost 10 bases, J lost 5 bases, and 28 bases lay in between. The DNA for the CDR3 is TGTGCCACAGCACAGGGCTCGGGCGGGAGTGAGGTAGATACGCAGTATTTT. Translating it yields CATAQGSGGSEVDTQYF.

The genes are TRBV4-3 and TRBJ1-4; TRBD1 is a possible D gene (6 bases). Deletions cut 0 bases from V and 5 bases from J, with 16 bases between. The CDR3 has 17 amino acids. Germline lookup yields CDR1 LGHNA and CDR2 YSLEER. The CDR3 DNA reads TGCGCCAGCAGCCAAGATTTTGGCAGGGGTACCAATGAAAAACTGTTTTTT. It yields the protein CASSQDFGRGTNEKLFF.